This passage covers 5 T cell receptor beta chains from one sample sequenced in a study of blood T cell repertoires in COVID-19. Repertoires were generated with immunoSEQ multiplex PCR, while TCRdb's copy carries only in-frame clones and drops some. The sample lists under 250,000 clones, 80% occurring once. The sample consisted of peripheral blood. The receptors come from a woman in her 70s with acute or convalescent COVID-19.

The chain carries TRBV10-3 and TRBJ2-1, with 7 bases lining up with TRBD2. The CDR3 totals 12 residues. The V gene's germline CDR1 is ENHRY and CDR2 SYGVKD. V dropped 7 bases and J dropped 6; count of bases not matched to a gene: 3. The CDR3 protein is CAIMGEGNEQFF. In DNA form, the CDR3 reads TGTGCCATCATGGGGGAGGGCAATGAGCAGTTCTTC.

The V call is TRBV6-5, the J call TRBJ2-7; D may be TRBD1 (6 bases). The germline V and J ends were trimmed by 2 bases and 2 bases, with 10 bases remaining between them. In germline, CDR1 is MNHEY, CDR2 SVGAGI. The length of the CDR3 is 14 residues. The CDR3 spells CASSYIGQTYEQYF. The CDR3 DNA is TGTGCCAGCAGTTACATCGGACAGACCTACGAGCAGTACTTC.

CDR3 loop: CASSRGTGAGANVLTF. Written as DNA, the CDR3 is TGCGCCAGCAGCCGAGGGACAGGCGCTGGGGCCAACGTCCTGACTTTC. The chain uses TRBV5-1 and TRBJ2-6; 8 bases agree with TRBD1. The CDR3 sequence is 16 residues long. Germline V lookup: CDR1 SGHRS, CDR2 YFSETQ. V trimming: 4 bases; J trimming: 2 bases; junction bases outside the gene matches: 5.

This clone was counted only a few times. The chain combines TRBV6-1 with TRBJ1-3; D gene ambiguous. The V and J ends lost 3 bases and 2 bases respectively, with 8 bases between them. The CDR3 length is 14 residues. From germline, CDR1 is MNHNS and CDR2 SASEGT. CDR3 sequence reads: CASSDEAAGNTIYF. For the CDR3, the DNA is TGTGCCAGCAGTGACGAGGCGGCTGGAAACACCATATATTTT.

V is TRBV7-9 and J is TRBJ1-5; D possibly corresponds to TRBD1 (5 bases). Germline V CDR1 and CDR2: SEHNR, FQNEAQ (reference sequence). The CDR3 is 13 amino acids. Trimming stripped 4 bases from V and 4 bases from J, with 8 bases between. CDR3 in amino acids: CASSSRGNQPQHF. The CDR3 DNA reads as TGTGCCAGCAGCTCCCGGGGGAATCAGCCCCAGCATTTT.